The 31 T cell receptor beta chains below all came from one sample that was sequenced in a study of blood T cell repertoires in COVID-19. This table comes from immunoSEQ multiplex PCR, and its TCRdb copy is limited to in-frame clones, with some not included. The sample holds about 160,000 clones, about 83% seen once. Sequencing input: peripheral blood. These receptor sequences come from an older man who had recovered from COVID-19.

V gene TRBV6-6 combines with J gene TRBJ1-6, with TRBD1 as a possible D gene (5 bases). Trimming left V 8 bases short and J 6 bases short, with 14 bases between. Looked up from germline, CDR1 is MNHNY and CDR2 is SVGAGI (reference sequence). The length of the CDR3 is 14 residues. CDR3 residues: CASLDQGSNSPLHF. CDR3 in DNA: TGTGCCAGCCTCGATCAGGGCTCTAATTCACCCCTCCACTTT.

J is TRBJ1-1 and V is TRBV19, with 9 bases aligning to TRBD1. From germline, CDR1 is LNHDA and CDR2 SQIVND (reference sequence). The CDR3 sequence is 15 residues long. The J segment lost 4 bases and the V segment lost 5 bases, leaving 8 bases of the junction unmatched. CDR3 in amino acids: CASSLGTGSGTEAFF. DNA for the CDR3: TGTGCCAGTAGTCTCGGGACAGGGTCGGGCACTGAAGCTTTCTTT.

The table lists this clone with a few counts. V gene TRBV7-2 combines with J gene TRBJ1-5; 9 bases are a match to TRBD1. Trimming removed 5 bases from V and 6 bases from J; junction bases left unmatched: 11. In germline, CDR1 is SGHTA, CDR2 FQGNSA. This CDR3 is built from 16 residues. The CDR3 reads CASSKGTGRTGQPQHF. The DNA of the CDR3 is TGTGCCAGCAGCAAGGGGACAGGGAGGACGGGTCAGCCCCAGCATTTT.

This clone was seen only once. The CDR3 reads CASSEIQGAFYGYTF. DNA for the CDR3: TGTGCCAGCAGTGAGATACAGGGGGCGTTCTACGGCTACACCTTC. The chain couples TRBV2 to TRBJ1-2; TRBD1 matches at 9 bases. The germline CDR1 and CDR2 sequences are SNHLY and FYNNEI. The J segment lost 8 bases and the V segment lost 3 bases, leaving 10 bases of the junction unmatched. The length of the CDR3 is 15 residues.

The V and J genes are TRBV18 and TRBJ1-1, with 9 nucleotides matching TRBD1. The CDR3 has 15 amino acids. V shed 0 bases and J 6 bases; nucleotides not matched to a gene: 5. CDR1 and CDR2 (germline): KGHSH, LQKENI. The CDR3 DNA follows: TGTGCCAGCTCACCACCGCTAACAGGGGGCTCTGAAGCTTTCTTT. This translates into CASSPPLTGGSEAFF.

The gene calls are TRBV2 and TRBJ2-2; 8 bases map to TRBD2. V trimming: 4 bases; J trimming: 6 bases; junction bases outside the gene matches: 7. The CDR3 length is 15 residues. Germline CDR1 is SNHLY and CDR2 is FYNNEI. The CDR3 protein is CASSVKREGSGELFF. CDR3 in DNA: TGTGCCAGCAGTGTAAAACGGGAGGGGTCCGGGGAGCTGTTTTTT.

V gene TRBV5-1 combines with J gene TRBJ2-3, with 7 bases lining up with TRBD2. V gave up 4 bases and J gave up 5 bases; unmatched junction bases: 7. Germline CDR1 is SGHRS and CDR2 is YFSETQ. CDR3 length: 14 amino acids. This chain's CDR3 is CASSTRAGVDTQYF. CDR3 nucleotide sequence: TGCGCCAGCAGCACCCGGGCGGGAGTAGATACGCAGTATTTT.

The rearrangement links TRBV6-2 or TRBV6-3 to TRBJ1-5, with D maybe TRBD1 (5 bases). The germline CDR1 and CDR2 sequences are MNHEY and SVGEGT. The V gene lost 5 bases and the J gene lost 2 bases, with 13 bases spanning the gap. The CDR3 length is 15 residues. CDR3 in amino acids: CASSLRASGNQPQHF. The CDR3 bases are TGTGCCAGCAGTCTCAGGGCCTCCGGCAATCAGCCCCAGCATTTT.

V gene TRBV9 combines with J gene TRBJ2-1; TRBD2 matches at 8 bases. Germline V gene sequence: CDR1 SGDLS, CDR2 YYNGEE. The CDR3 runs to 15 residues. Trimming took 7 bases from V and 2 from J; bases not matched to a gene: 8. DNA of the CDR3: TGTGCCAGCCAGTCGCGGGAGGCCGCCTACAATGAGCAGTTCTTC. It is translated as CASQSREAAYNEQFF.

This rearrangement joins TRBV7-9 to TRBJ2-7; 9 positions match TRBD1. CDR3 length: 15 amino acids. The trim removed 4 bases at V and 6 bases at J, leaving 10 bases unmatched. Germline CDR1 is SEHNR and CDR2 is FQNEAQ (reference sequence). The CDR3 here is CASSSRQGGGSEQYF. CDR3 nucleotide sequence: TGTGCCAGCAGCTCGAGACAGGGGGGTGGAAGCGAGCAGTACTTC.

The genes are TRBV7-6 and TRBJ2-1, with 7 bases lining up with TRBD2. V shed 1 base and J 7 bases; nucleotides not matched to a gene: 7. Germline V gene lookup returns CDR1 SGHVS and CDR2 FNYEAQ. This CDR3 comprises 15 residues. The CDR3 loop reads CASSLVLAEGNEQFF. CDR3 coding DNA: TGTGCCAGCAGCTTAGTCCTAGCGGAAGGGAATGAGCAGTTCTTC.

This chain links TRBV6-2 or TRBV6-3 with TRBJ2-4; 8 bases are a match to TRBD1. The germline V gene encodes CDR1 MNHEY and CDR2 SVGEGT. The CDR3 covers 15 residues. V shed 6 bases and J 3 bases; nucleotides not matched to a gene: 7. For the CDR3, the DNA is TGTGCCAGCAGCTTACAGGGGGAAGGCAAAAACATTCAGTACTTC. This translates into CASSLQGEGKNIQYF.

This chain joins TRBV6-1 and TRBJ2-3, with TRBD1 identical over 7 bases. V was clipped by 1 base and J by 2 bases; unmatched bases: 9. The CDR3 has 17 residues. Germline V gene data show CDR1 as MNHNS and CDR2 as SASEGT. The CDR3: CASSEGGTADLTDTQYF. CDR3 sequence (DNA): TGTGCCAGCAGTGAAGGGGGGACAGCCGACCTCACAGATACGCAGTATTTT.

V usage is TRBV12-3 or TRBV12-4 and J usage is TRBJ1-5; D may be TRBD1 (5 bases). V lost 7 bases, J lost 7 bases, and 14 bases lay in between. The CDR3 spans 13 residues. The CDR3 reads CASTPDIQQPQHF. The CDR3 DNA reads as TGTGCCAGCACGCCGGACATACAACAGCCCCAGCATTTT.

The genes are TRBV6-4 and TRBJ2-1; 9 positions match TRBD2. The CDR3 covers 13 residues. Germline values: CDR1 MRHNA, CDR2 SNTAGT. V dropped 0 bases and J dropped 12; count of bases not matched to a gene: 3. CDR3 loop: CASSDSRGGRQFF. The CDR3 DNA follows: TGTGCCAGCAGTGACTCGCGGGGGGGTAGGCAGTTCTTC.

The chain is built from TRBV19 and TRBJ1-6, with no clear D. CDR1 and CDR2 (germline): LNHDA, SQIVND (reference sequence). The CDR3 is 14 residues long. V was cut by 3 bases and J by 4 bases, with 7 bases left in between. The CDR3 spells CASSMTPYNSPLHF. CDR3 nucleotides: TGTGCCAGTAGTATGACACCATATAATTCACCCCTCCACTTT.

J is TRBJ2-7 and V is TRBV5-1; 9 nucleotides agree with TRBD1. CDR3 length equals 15 residues. In germline, CDR1 is SGHRS, CDR2 YFSETQ. V lost 3 bases and J lost 3; bases outside the gene matches: 7. The CDR3 loop is CASSWGQGLFYEQYF. CDR3 DNA: TGCGCCAGCAGCTGGGGACAGGGTCTTTTCTACGAGCAGTACTTC. Together with reference TRBV5-1 and TRBJ2-7, the CDR3 gives the full variable domain: KAGVTQTPRYLIKTRGQQVTLSCSPISGHRSVSWYQQTPGQGLQFLFEYFSETQRNKGNFPGRFSGRQFSNSRSEMNVSTLELGDSALYLCASSWGQGLFYEQYFGPGTRLTVT.

The genes are TRBV14 and TRBJ1-2, with D perhaps TRBD1 (5 bases). CDR1 is SGHDN, CDR2 FVKESK, per germline. The V gene lost 4 bases and the J gene lost 6 bases, with 15 bases spanning the gap. This CDR3 region has 14 residues. The CDR3 DNA reads as TGTGCCAGCAGCCGGGGCGGCAGTTCGAATGGCTACACCTTC. The encoded protein is CASSRGGSSNGYTF.

This clone was counted a single time. V and J are TRBV9 and TRBJ1-1; possible D gene TRBD1, 6 bases. Trimming shortened V by 4 bases and J by 2 bases, and 15 bases separated the two germline ends. This CDR3 contains 15 residues. Germline lookup yields CDR1 SGDLS and CDR2 YYNGEE. CDR3 residues: CASSTASTGNTEAFF. CDR3 sequence (DNA): TGTGCCAGCAGCACCGCCTCGACAGGAAACACTGAAGCTTTCTTT.

The chain's CDR3 is CASSPGTSGDTQYF. CDR3 nucleotide sequence: TGTGCCAGCTCACCGGGGACTAGCGGGGATACGCAGTATTTT. V and J are TRBV18 and TRBJ2-3; 12 nucleotides line up with TRBD2. The CDR3 loop spans 14 amino acids. The germline CDR1 and CDR2 sequences are KGHSH and LQKENI. The V segment lost 3 bases and the J segment 6 bases; nucleotides outside the gene matches: 1.

The V and J genes are TRBV9 and TRBJ1-4; 7 bases are shared with TRBD1. Germline CDR1 is SGDLS and CDR2 is YYNGEE. This CDR3 is built from 15 residues. Trimming at V came to 2 bases and at J to 8 bases, leaving 9 bases not matched to a gene. In DNA, the CDR3 is TGTGCCAGCAGCGTGGGGTGGGACAGTAGGGAAAAACTGTTTTTT. Translation gives CASSVGWDSREKLFF.

The genes are TRBV5-4 and TRBJ1-5; 9 nucleotides agree with TRBD1. Trimming at V came to 2 bases and at J to 1 base, leaving 1 base not matched to a gene. Germline V lookup: CDR1 SGHNT, CDR2 YYREEE (reference sequence). The CDR3 sequence is 15 residues long. CDR3 sequence reads: CASSLGTGSNQPQHF. CDR3 nucleotides: TGTGCCAGCAGCTTAGGGACAGGGAGCAATCAGCCCCAGCATTTT.

This clone was observed a single time. The chain links TRBV9 to TRBJ2-7, with 8 positions matching TRBD2. The CDR3 runs 15 residues. J lost 2 bases, V lost 3 bases, and 7 bases had no gene match. Per germline, CDR1 SGDLS and CDR2 YYNGEE. The CDR3 sequence is CASSGGAGGAYEQYF. CDR3 nucleotides: TGTGCCAGCAGCGGAGGGGCGGGAGGAGCCTACGAGCAGTACTTC.

On this clone: This sample also contains other DNA sequences that code for the same CDR3. Written as DNA, the CDR3 is TGTGCCAGCAGTTTCGGAGATACGCAGTATTTT. Protein product: CASSFGDTQYF. The chain employs TRBV12-3 or TRBV12-4 and TRBJ2-3; D remains ambiguous. CDR3 length: 11 amino acids. V was trimmed by 3 bases and J by 5 bases, leaving 3 bases between them.

This clone was recorded once. The V gene is TRBV27, the J gene TRBJ2-7; TRBD2 aligns across 9 bases. V was clipped by 6 bases and J by 5 bases; unmatched bases: 8. CDR3 length: 14 residues. Germline V CDR1 and CDR2: MNHEY, SMNVEV (reference sequence). The DNA for the CDR3 is TGTGCCAGCAGCCCCAAAAGCGGGAGGCACGAGCAGTACTTC. Amino acids: CASSPKSGRHEQYF.

This clone was counted once. The J gene is TRBJ2-1, the V gene TRBV12-3 or TRBV12-4; D not certain. Trimming removed 5 bases from V and 6 bases from J, with 8 bases in between. The CDR3 spans 12 residues. CDR3 nucleotides: TGTGCCAGCAGTCGAGCCCGCAATGAGCAGTTCTTC. Translated, it gives CASSRARNEQFF.

V gene TRBV30 combines with J gene TRBJ2-7; 12 bases agree with TRBD2. With V trimmed by 1 base and J by 6 bases, 10 bases remained unmatched. CDR3 length: 16 amino acids. Per germline, CDR1 GTSNPN and CDR2 SVGIG (reference sequence). Here the CDR3 reads CAWSAGRLAGVGEQYF. CDR3 nucleotide sequence: TGTGCCTGGAGTGCGGGAAGACTAGCGGGAGTGGGCGAGCAGTACTTC. The complete variable domain, with remaining parts taken from reference TRBV30 and TRBJ2-7, reads SQTIHQWPATLVQPVGSPLSLECTVEGTSNPNLYWYRQAAGRGLQLLFYSVGIGQISSEVPQNLSASRPQDRQFILSSKKLLLSDSGFYLCAWSAGRLAGVGEQYFGPGTRLTVT.

The genes are TRBV5-1 and TRBJ2-1; 10 nucleotides agree with TRBD2. The CDR3 covers 16 residues. J gave up 4 bases and V 6 bases, and 10 bases lay outside the gene matches. The V gene's germline CDR1 is SGHRS and CDR2 YFSETQ. The CDR3 protein is CASNDYSGRQYNEQFF. The CDR3 coding sequence is TGCGCCAGCAATGATTATAGCGGGAGGCAGTACAATGAGCAGTTCTTC.

The V call is TRBV9, the J call TRBJ2-7; D remains ambiguous. The germline V gene has CDR1 SGDLS and CDR2 YYNGEE. The CDR3 runs to 14 residues. V lost 0 bases and J lost 5, with 12 bases in between. The CDR3 bases are TGTGCCAGCAGCGTAGCCGCGCCCCCCCACGAGCAGTACTTC. Translation: CASSVAAPPHEQYF.

CDR3 DNA: TGCGCCAGCAGCTTGGACGGTATGAACACTGAAGCTTTCTTT. Its translation is CASSLDGMNTEAFF. V usage is TRBV5-1 and J usage is TRBJ1-1; D gene ambiguous. The CDR3 extends over 14 amino acids. CDR1 SGHRS and CDR2 YFSETQ come from the germline V gene. Trimming removed 0 bases at V and 0 bases at J, with 6 bases between.

The gene calls are TRBV5-4 and TRBJ2-7, with D perhaps matching TRBD2 (7 bases). The CDR3 has 14 residues. With 5 bases removed from V and 0 bases from J, the gap between germline ends came to 12 bases. From germline, CDR1 is SGHNT and CDR2 YYREEE (reference sequence). CDR3 region: CASRGGGSSYEQYF. In DNA form, the CDR3 reads TGTGCCAGCAGGGGGGGCGGGAGCTCCTACGAGCAGTACTTC.